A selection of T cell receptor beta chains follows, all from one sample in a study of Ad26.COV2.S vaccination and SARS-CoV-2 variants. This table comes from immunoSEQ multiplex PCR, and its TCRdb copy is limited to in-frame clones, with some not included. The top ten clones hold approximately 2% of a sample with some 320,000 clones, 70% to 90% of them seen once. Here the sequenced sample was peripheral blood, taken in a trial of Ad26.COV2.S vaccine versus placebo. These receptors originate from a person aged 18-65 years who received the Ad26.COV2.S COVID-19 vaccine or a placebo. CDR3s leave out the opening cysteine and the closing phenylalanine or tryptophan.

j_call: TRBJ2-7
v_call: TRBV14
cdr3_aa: ASRQTGLAGDQGPYVQY

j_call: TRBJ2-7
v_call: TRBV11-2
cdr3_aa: ASSLHPQGYEQY

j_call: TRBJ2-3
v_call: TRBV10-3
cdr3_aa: AISVGGGTDTQY

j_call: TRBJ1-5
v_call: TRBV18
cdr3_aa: ASSPGQYQPQH

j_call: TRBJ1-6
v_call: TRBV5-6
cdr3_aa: ASSGTGQGWGPLH

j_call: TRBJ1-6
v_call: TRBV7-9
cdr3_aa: ASSFSLGDSYNSPLH

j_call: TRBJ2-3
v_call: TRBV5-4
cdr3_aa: ASSLRTGFTDTQY

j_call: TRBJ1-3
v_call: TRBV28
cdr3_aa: ASSLYRGGRVSGNTIY

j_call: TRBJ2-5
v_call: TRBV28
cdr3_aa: ASSSSGGAQETQY

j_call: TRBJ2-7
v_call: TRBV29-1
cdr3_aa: SVESDAGSYEQY

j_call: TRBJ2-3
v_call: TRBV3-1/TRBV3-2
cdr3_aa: ASSRGLAGGPSDTQY

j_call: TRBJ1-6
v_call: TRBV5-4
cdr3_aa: ASSDRDRGWRSPLH

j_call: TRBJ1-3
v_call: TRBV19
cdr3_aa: ASRAGGAGNTIY

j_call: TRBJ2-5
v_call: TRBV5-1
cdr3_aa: ASSPGVGLASQETQY

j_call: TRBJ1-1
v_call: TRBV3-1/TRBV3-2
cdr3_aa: ASSQTGGSEAF

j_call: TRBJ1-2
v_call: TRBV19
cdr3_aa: ATSQGIYGYT

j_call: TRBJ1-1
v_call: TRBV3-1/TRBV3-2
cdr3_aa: ASSASSRGTEAF

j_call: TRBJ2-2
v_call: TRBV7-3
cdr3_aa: ASSRQGGNTGELF

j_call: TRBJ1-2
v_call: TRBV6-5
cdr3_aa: ASSYHKPSGGSGYT

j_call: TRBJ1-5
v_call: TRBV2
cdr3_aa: ASRQGGGQPQH

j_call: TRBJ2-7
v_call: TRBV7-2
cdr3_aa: ASKSVTAYEQY

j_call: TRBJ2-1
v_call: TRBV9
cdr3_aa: ASSRVVFAGERNEQF

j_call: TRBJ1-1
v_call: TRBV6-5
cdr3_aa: ASRRDSSNTEAF

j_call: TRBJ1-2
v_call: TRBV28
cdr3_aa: ASSLSLGSLREFYT

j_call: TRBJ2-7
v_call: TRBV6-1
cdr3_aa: ASSESFNEQY

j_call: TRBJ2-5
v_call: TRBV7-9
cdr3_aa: ASSLGLAETQY

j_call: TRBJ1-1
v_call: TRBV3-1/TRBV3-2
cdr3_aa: ASSQSTEAF

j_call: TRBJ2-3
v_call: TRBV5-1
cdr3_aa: ASSKELAGGTDTQY